Here is one T cell receptor (beta chain) with its context. V was clipped by 4 bases and J by 9 bases, with 12 bases between them. CDR3 length equals 12 residues. The source of the sample is a study of blood T cells in healthy people across ages. Through a sample-barcoded 5' primer and a J-beta primer mix, a second PCR was run for roughly 6 to 12 cycles. TCRdb re-analysed the 5' RACE reads in MiXCR, keeping a single row per CDR3 protein. The repertoire holds about 590,000 distinct CDR3 sequences, approximately 30% seen once, with about a sixth in the top ten. The source is a woman of 80 years or more in good health. The chain combines TRBV12-3 or TRBV12-4 with TRBJ1-2; D is ambiguous. The material sequenced was blood. For the CDR3, the DNA is TGTGCCAGCAGTTCAGACATTTCGAGCTACACCTTC. Encoded protein: CASSSDISSYTF.